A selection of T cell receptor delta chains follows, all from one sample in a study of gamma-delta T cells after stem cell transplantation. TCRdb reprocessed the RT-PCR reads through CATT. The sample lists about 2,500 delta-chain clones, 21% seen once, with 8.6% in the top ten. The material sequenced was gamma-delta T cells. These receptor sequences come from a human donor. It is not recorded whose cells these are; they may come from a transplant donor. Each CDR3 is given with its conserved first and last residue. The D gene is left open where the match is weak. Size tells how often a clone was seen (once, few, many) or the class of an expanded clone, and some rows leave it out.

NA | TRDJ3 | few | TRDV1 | CALGECGTSSGGPASWDTRQMFF | TGTGCTCTTGGGGAATGTGGGACTTCCTCCGGGGGACCGGCCTCCTGGGACACCCGACAGATGTTTTTC
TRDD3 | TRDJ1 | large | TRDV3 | CASLGARHTDKLIF | TGTGCCTCCCTGGGGGCGCGACACACCGATAAACTCATCTTT
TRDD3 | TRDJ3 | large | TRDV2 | CACDRGIRSSWDTRQMFF | TGTGCCTGTGACAGGGGGATAAGGAGCTCCTGGGACACCCGACAGATGTTTTTC
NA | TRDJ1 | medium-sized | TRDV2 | CACALVYTDKLIF | TGTGCCTGTGCCCTGGTTTACACCGATAAACTCATCTTT
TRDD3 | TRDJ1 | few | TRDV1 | CALGEQGYVLGVLYTDKLIF | TGTGCTCTTGGGGAACAGGGTTACGTACTGGGGGTCCTGTACACCGATAAACTCATCTTT
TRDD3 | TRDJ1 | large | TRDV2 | CACDTGGYDKLIF | TGTGCCTGTGACACTGGGGGATACGATAAACTCATCTTT
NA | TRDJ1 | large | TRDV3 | CASTPPLPLTDKLIF | TGTGCCTCTACGCCACCTCTTCCTTTGACCGATAAACTCATCTTT
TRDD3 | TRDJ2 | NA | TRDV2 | CACDTVSGGLTLTAQLFF | TGTGCCTGCGACACCGTCTCTGGGGGCCTTACTTTGACAGCACAACTCTTCTTT
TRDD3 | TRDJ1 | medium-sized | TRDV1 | CALGELGDKLYTDKLIF | TGTGCTCTTGGGGAACTGGGGGATAAATTATACACCGATAAACTCATCTTT
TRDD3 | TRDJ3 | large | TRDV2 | CACDTGGYATWDTRQMFF | TGTGCCTGTGACACTGGGGGATACGCCACCTGGGACACCCGACAGATGTTTTTC
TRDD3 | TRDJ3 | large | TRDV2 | CACDTGGYSWDTRQMFF | TGTGCCTGTGACACCGGGGGATACTCCTGGGACACCCGACAGATGTTTTTC
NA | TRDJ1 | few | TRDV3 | CAFSVYWAKLIF | TGTGCCTTTAGCGTTTACTGGGCGAAACTCATCTTT
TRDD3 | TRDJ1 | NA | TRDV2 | CACDTVGDRYTDKLIF | TGTGCCTGTGACACCGTGGGGGATCGGTACACCGATAAACTCATCTTT
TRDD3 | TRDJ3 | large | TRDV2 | CACDNWGSSWDTRQMFF | TGTGCCTGTGACAACTGGGGGAGCTCCTGGGACACCCGACAGATGTTTTTC
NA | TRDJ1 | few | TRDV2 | CACDTLLGGIQTDKLIF | TGTGCCTGTGACACGTTACTGGGAGGCATCCAGACCGATAAACTCATCTTT
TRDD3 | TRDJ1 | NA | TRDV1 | CALRRLALLGVPVYTDKLIF | TGTGCTCTCCGCCGCCTCGCTCTACTGGGGGTCCCCGTGTACACCGATAAACTCATCTTT
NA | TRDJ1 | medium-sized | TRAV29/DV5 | CAAAPFGGISYTDKLIF | TGTGCAGCAGCCCCTTTTGGCGGGATATCGTACACCGATAAACTCATCTTT
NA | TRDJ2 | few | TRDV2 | CACDILVAPAQLFF | TGTGCCTGTGACATACTGGTGGCTCCAGCCCAACTCTTCTTC
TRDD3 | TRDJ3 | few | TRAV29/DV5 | CAASAELGDGSWDTRQMFF | TGTGCAGCAAGCGCGGAACTGGGGGATGGCTCCTGGGACACCCGACAGATGTTTTTC
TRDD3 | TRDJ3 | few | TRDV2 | CACDTYGGGYASCDTRPMFF | TGTGCCTGTGACACTTACGGTGGGGGATACGCCTCCTGTGACACCCGCCCGATGTTTTTC
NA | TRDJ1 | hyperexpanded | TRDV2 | CACDTWGTDKLIF | TGTGCCTGTGACACCTGGGGGACCGATAAACTCATCTTT
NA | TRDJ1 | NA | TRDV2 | CACDTVGGTVTDKLIF | TGTGCCTGTGACACCGTGGGGGGGACGGTTACCGACAAACTCATCTTT
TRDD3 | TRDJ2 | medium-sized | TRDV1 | CALGELVAGGPTTRVAQLFF | TGTGCTCTTGGGGAACTAGTAGCTGGGGGTCCAACCACGCGAGTTGCACAACTCTTCTTT
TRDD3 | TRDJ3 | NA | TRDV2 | CACDTPPTGGPPWDTRQMFF | TGTGCCTGTGACACCCCTCCTACTGGGGGACCCCCCTGGGACACCCGACAGATGTTTTTC
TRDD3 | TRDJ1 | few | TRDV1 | CALGELYRPSPGGLGYTDKLIF | TGTGCTCTTGGGGAACTGTATAGGCCTAGCCCTGGGGGACTGGGGTACACCGATAAACTCATCTTT
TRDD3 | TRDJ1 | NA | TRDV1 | CALGEPSLQMGDTILIF | TGTGCTCTTGGGGAACCGTCTCTACAGATGGGGGATACCATACTCATCTTT
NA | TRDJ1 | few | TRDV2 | CACDTLDLAGHLATDTDKLIF | TGTGCCTGTGACACCCTGGACTTGGCCGGGCACCTCGCTACCGACACCGATAAACTCATCTTT
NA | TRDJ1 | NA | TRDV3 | CAWGGTDHRRSPYTDKLIF | TGTGCCTGGGGGGGGACGGACCACCGAAGGTCTCCGTACACCGATAAACTCATCTTT
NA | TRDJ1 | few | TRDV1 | CALGELRTDKLIF | TGTGCTCTTGGGGAGTTACGGACCGATAAACTCATCTTT
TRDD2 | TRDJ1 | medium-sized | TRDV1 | CALGELKARSYVQEICWDTDKLIF | TGTGCTCTTGGGGAACTTAAAGCGCGTTCCTACGTCCAGGAGATTTGCTGGGACACCGATAAACTCATCTTT
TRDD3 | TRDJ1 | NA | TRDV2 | CACDNAVAGGGSADKLIF | TGTGCCTGTGACAATGCCGTAGCTGGGGGAGGGTCTGCCGATAAACTCATCTTT
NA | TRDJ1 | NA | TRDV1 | CALGPSPRYTDKLIF | TGTGCTCTTGGGCCTTCCCCCCGGTACACCGATAAACTCATCTTT
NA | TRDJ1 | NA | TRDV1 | CALGGPDKLIF | TGTGCTCTTGGGGGCCCTGATAAACTCATCTTT
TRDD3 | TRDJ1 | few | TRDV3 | CAFNGGYTDKLIF | TGTGCCTTTAATGGGGGATACACCGATAAACTCATCTTT
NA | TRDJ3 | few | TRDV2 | CACDPVLGDTWDTRQMFF | TGTGCCTGTGATCCGGTACTGGGAGACACCTGGGACACCCGACAGATGTTTTTC
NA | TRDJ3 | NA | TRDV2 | CACDTVGGGYAPWDTRQMFF | TGTGCCTGTGACACCGTCGGTGGGGGCTACGCTCCCTGGGACACCCGCCAGATGTTTTTC
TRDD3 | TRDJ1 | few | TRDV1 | CALGPHNGAGGLPVYTDKLIF | TGTGCTCTTGGCCCCCATAATGGGGCTGGGGGCCTCCCCGTATACACCGATAAACTCATCTTT
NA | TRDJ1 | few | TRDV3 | CALNTGVAGERYTDKLIF | TGTGCCCTAAATACCGGAGTAGCGGGGGAGAGGTACACCGATAAACTCATCTTT
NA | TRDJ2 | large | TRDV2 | CACDTWGVTAQLFF | TGTGCCTGTGACACCTGGGGGGTGACAGCACAACTCTTCTTT
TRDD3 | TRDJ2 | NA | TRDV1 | CALGAPSMYWGPTLPAQLFF | TGTGCTCTTGGGGCGCCTTCTATGTACTGGGGGCCCACTTTGCCAGCACAACTCTTCTTT
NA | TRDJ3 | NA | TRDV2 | CACDPVLGDTWDTRQMFF | TGTGCCTGTGATCCGGTGCTGGGAGACACCTGGGACACCCGACAGATGTTTTTC
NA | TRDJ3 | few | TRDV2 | CACDTGVAVSCYTLQMFF | TGTGCCTGTGACACTGGGGTAGCCGTATCCTGTTACACCCTACAGATGTTTTTC
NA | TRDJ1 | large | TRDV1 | CALGELEGGIFTDKLIF | TGTGCTCTTGGGGAACTAGAAGGGGGAATATTCACCGATAAACTCATCTTT
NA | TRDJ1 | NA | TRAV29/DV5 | CAARSPSFRPYTDKLIF | TGTGCAGCAAGGTCCCCCTCTTTTCGGCCGTACACCGATAAACTCATCTTT
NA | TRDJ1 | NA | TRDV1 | CALGESMLPSTLYDKLIF | TGTGCTCTTGGGGAATCGATGCTTCCTTCCACCCTCTACGATAAACTCATCTTT
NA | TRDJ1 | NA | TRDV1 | CALGVPGLPSLGTPDKLIF | TGTGCTCTTGGGGTCCCCGGCCTTCCCTCTCTTGGGACCCCCGATAAACTCATCTTT
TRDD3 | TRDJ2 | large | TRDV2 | CACDTVEDTETAQLFF | TGTGCCTGTGACACCGTGGAGGATACGGAGACAGCACAACTCTTCTTT
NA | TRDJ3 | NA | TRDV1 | CALGGAPEKPPWDTRQMFF | TGTGCTCTTGGGGGAGCTCCGGAGAAACCCCCCTGGGACACCCGACAGATGTTTTTC
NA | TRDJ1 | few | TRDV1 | CALGWPSYLGIRDKLIF | TGTGCTCTTGGGTGGCCTTCCTACCTGGGGATACGTGATAAACTCATCTTT
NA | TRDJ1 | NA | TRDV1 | CALGELARGKVDKLIF | TGTGCTCTTGGGGAACTAGCACGGGGGAAGGTCGATAAACTCATCTTT
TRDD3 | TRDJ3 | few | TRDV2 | CARDGVLGDTQSSWDTRQMFF | TGTGCCCGTGACGGCGTACTGGGGGATACGCAAAGCTCCTGGGACACCCGACAGATGTTTTTC
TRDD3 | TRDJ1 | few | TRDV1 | CALGEPPFQNWGIRALIF | TGTGCTCTTGGGGAACCCCCTTTTCAGAACTGGGGGATACGCGCGCTCATCTTT
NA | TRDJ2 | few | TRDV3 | CAFGGDWEPAQLFF | TGTGCCTTTGGGGGAGACTGGGAACCAGCACAACTCTTCTTT
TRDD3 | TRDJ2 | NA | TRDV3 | CAYLSGYSTAQLFF | TGTGCCTACCTTTCGGGATACTCGACCGCACAACTCTTCTTT